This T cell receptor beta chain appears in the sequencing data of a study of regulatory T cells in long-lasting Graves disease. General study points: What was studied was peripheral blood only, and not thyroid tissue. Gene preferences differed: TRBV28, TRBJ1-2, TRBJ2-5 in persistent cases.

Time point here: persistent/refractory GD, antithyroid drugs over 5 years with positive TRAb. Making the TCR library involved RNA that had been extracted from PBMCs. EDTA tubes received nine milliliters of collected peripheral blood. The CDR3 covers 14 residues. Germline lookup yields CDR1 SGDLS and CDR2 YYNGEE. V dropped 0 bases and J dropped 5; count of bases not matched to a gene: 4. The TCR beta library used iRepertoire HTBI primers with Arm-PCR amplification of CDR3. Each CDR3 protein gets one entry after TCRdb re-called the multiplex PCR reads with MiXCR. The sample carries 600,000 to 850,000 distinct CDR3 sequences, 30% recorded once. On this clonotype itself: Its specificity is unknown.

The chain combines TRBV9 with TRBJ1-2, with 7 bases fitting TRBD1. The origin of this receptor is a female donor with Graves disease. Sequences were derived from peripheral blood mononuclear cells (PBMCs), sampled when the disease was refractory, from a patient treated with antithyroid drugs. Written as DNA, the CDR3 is TGTGCCAGCAGCGTAGGAACAGGGGAATATGGCTACACCTTC. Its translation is CASSVGTGEYGYTF.